The next 25 T cell receptor beta chains were all read from a single sample in a study of OX40 agonist ivuxolimab in advanced cancers. Assay: immunoSEQ multiplex PCR; the TCRdb copy retains only in-frame clones and omits some. The table records 50,000 to 65,000 clones, around nine tenths of them present only once. Sequenced material: CD4+ or CD8+ T cells sorted from blood, taken in a trial of the OX40 agonist ivuxolimab. These receptors all stem from an adult with an advanced solid tumor such as melanoma, head and neck, liver or kidney cancer.

This chain joins TRBV4-1 and TRBJ2-3; D is perhaps TRBD2 (5 bases). The CDR3 runs to 16 residues. V dropped 3 bases and J dropped 2 bases, with 15 bases sitting between them. Per the germline V gene, CDR1 is MGHRA and CDR2 is YSYEKL. This CDR3 is CASSQRPSGATDTQYF. The CDR3 DNA reads TGCGCCAGCAGCCAGAGACCGAGCGGCGCCACAGATACGCAGTATTTT.

The V call is TRBV19, the J call TRBJ2-6; D possibly corresponds to TRBD1 (5 bases). Germline lookup yields CDR1 LNHDA and CDR2 SQIVND (reference sequence). CDR3 length: 16 residues. Between the trimmed V and J ends, which lost 6 bases and 2 bases, there was a span of 14 bases. The CDR3 is CASRTPGSTGANVLTF. DNA for the CDR3: TGTGCCAGTAGAACCCCAGGGTCAACTGGGGCCAACGTCCTGACTTTC.

This clone was observed a few times. V usage is TRBV9 and J usage is TRBJ2-5; 7 bases are a match to TRBD2. Unmatched junction bases numbered 4, after V lost 4 bases and J lost 4 bases. The CDR3 has 13 residues. The V gene's germline CDR1 is SGDLS and CDR2 YYNGEE. The CDR3 DNA reads as TGTGCCAGCAGCCCTAGCGGAATAGAGACCCAGTACTTC. Translating gives CASSPSGIETQYF.

The CDR3 protein is CASSRAADTREPQHF. As DNA, the CDR3 is TGTGCCAGTAGCAGGGCCGCAGATACTAGGGAGCCCCAGCATTTT. The chain recombines TRBV19 with TRBJ1-5; the D gene is possibly TRBD1 (5 bases). CDR3 size: 15 residues. The V gene's germline CDR1 is LNHDA and CDR2 SQIVND (reference sequence). V was pared by 6 bases and J by 8 bases, with 20 bases between.

This clone has just one count. The chain uses TRBV4-1 and TRBJ2-2; D possibly corresponds to TRBD1 (6 bases). V was shortened by 3 bases and J by 5 bases, with 13 bases between the two germline ends. Germline assignment: CDR1 MGHRA and CDR2 YSYEKL. This CDR3 has 15 residues. CDR3 loop: CASSHDRSRTGELFF. CDR3 bases: TGCGCCAGCAGCCATGACAGGAGTCGGACCGGGGAGCTGTTTTTT.

The chain joins TRBV30 to TRBJ1-3, with a possible D match to TRBD1 (5 bases). Germline lookup yields CDR1 GTSNPN and CDR2 SVGIG (reference sequence). The CDR3 spans 11 residues. V was pared by 8 bases and J by 4 bases, with 9 bases between. CDR3 DNA: TGTGCCCTGGGGCCCGGAAACACCATATATTTT. This gives the protein CALGPGNTIYF.

J is TRBJ1-1 and V is TRBV28; the D is unclear. In germline, CDR1 is MDHEN, CDR2 SYDVKM. CDR3 length: 13 residues. Trimming took off 6 bases at V and 7 bases at J, with 15 bases between the two ends. The DNA of the CDR3 is TGTGCCAGCAGCCGCGGTTTACCCAATGAAGCTTTCTTT. Encoded protein: CASSRGLPNEAFF.

The CDR3 region is CASSYSPAGGAGELFF. The DNA for the CDR3 is TGTGCCAGCAGTTATTCCCCAGCGGGAGGGGCCGGGGAGCTGTTTTTT. The V call is TRBV6-5, the J call TRBJ2-2; the match to TRBD2 covers 10 bases. The trim removed 3 bases at V and 6 bases at J, leaving 7 bases unmatched. Germline CDR1 reads MNHEY; CDR2 reads SVGAGI. CDR3 length: 16 amino acids.

The DNA of the CDR3 is TGTGCCAGCAGCTTGCCAGAGACAGATACGCAGTATTTT. The encoded protein is CASSLPETDTQYF. This chain uses TRBV5-6 with TRBJ2-3; D is undetermined. Germline V gene sequence: CDR1 SGHDT, CDR2 YYEEEE. Trimming shortened V by 1 base and J by 3 bases, and 6 bases separated the two germline ends. The CDR3 spans 13 residues.

This chain connects TRBV5-4 to TRBJ1-2; D remains ambiguous. Per germline, CDR1 SGHNT and CDR2 YYREEE (reference sequence). The CDR3 covers 15 residues. V lost 7 bases, J lost 5 bases, and 21 bases lay in between. This CDR3 reads CASSPRREQSYGYTF. The CDR3 region has the DNA TGTGCCAGCTCCCCTCGGCGGGAACAGTCTTATGGCTACACCTTC. The full variable domain, with the rest looked up from reference TRBV5-4 and TRBJ1-2, is ETGVTQSPTHLIKTRGQQVTLRCSSQSGHNTVSWYQQALGQGPQFIFQYYREEENGRGNFPPRFSGLQFPNYSSELNVNALELDDSALYLCASSPRREQSYGYTFGSGTRLTVV.

The chain uses TRBV7-9 and TRBJ2-7, with 8 bases lining up with TRBD1. The V and J ends lost 4 bases and 3 bases, in that order; junction bases with no gene match: 14. In germline, CDR1 is SEHNR, CDR2 FQNEAQ (reference sequence). This CDR3 comprises 17 residues. CDR3 amino acids: CASSSHRRGQAHYEQYF. DNA for the CDR3: TGTGCCAGCAGCTCGCACCGCAGGGGGCAAGCGCACTACGAGCAGTACTTC.

This rearrangement joins TRBV11-2 to TRBJ1-1, with D unclear. The CDR3 is made up of 13 amino acids. From germline, CDR1 is SGHAT and CDR2 FQNNGV. V shed 1 base and J shed 6 bases, with 9 bases lying between them. CDR3 nucleotide sequence: TGTGCCAGCAGCTTAGGTGGGGAGGCTGAAGCTTTCTTT. It encodes CASSLGGEAEAFF.

V usage is TRBV2 and J usage is TRBJ2-7; 8 nucleotides agree with TRBD2. The V segment lost 6 bases and the J segment 3 bases; nucleotides outside the gene matches: 7. Germline values: CDR1 SNHLY, CDR2 FYNNEI. The CDR3 consists of 14 residues. The CDR3 DNA reads as TGTGCCAGCAGCACCTCCGGGAGGGTCTACGAGCAGTACTTC. Its translation: CASSTSGRVYEQYF.

The CDR3 bases are TGCGCCAGCAGCCGTTCGGGACAGGGAAATTCACCCCTCCACTTT. Translation gives CASSRSGQGNSPLHF. The chain joins TRBV4-1 to TRBJ1-6, with TRBD1 identical over 9 bases. Germline CDR1 is MGHRA and CDR2 is YSYEKL. Losses at the gene ends were 4 bases for V and 7 bases for J; bases not matched to a gene: 5. This CDR3 contains 15 residues.

This chain joins TRBV28 and TRBJ2-1, with TRBD2 as a possible D gene (5 bases). Deletions cut 2 bases from V and 5 bases from J, with 22 bases between. This CDR3 is 18 amino acids long. Per germline, CDR1 MDHEN and CDR2 SYDVKM. The CDR3 here is CASSLPPRAGPVNNEQFF. In DNA, the CDR3 is TGTGCCAGCAGTTTACCTCCCCGGGCGGGCCCAGTCAACAATGAGCAGTTCTTC.

This sequence joins TRBV18 and TRBJ2-1, with 9 bases fitting TRBD2. This CDR3 region has 18 residues. V was clipped by 0 bases and J by 7 bases; unmatched bases: 13. Germline V gene sequence: CDR1 KGHSH, CDR2 LQKENI. CDR3 amino acids: CASSPPILRGRAGNEQFF. CDR3 in DNA: TGTGCCAGCTCACCACCGATATTGCGCGGGAGGGCGGGAAATGAGCAGTTCTTC.

The V and J genes are TRBV29-1 and TRBJ1-2; D gene unclear. Trimming left V 6 bases short and J 2 bases short, with 7 bases between. The CDR3 length is 11 residues. CDR1 and CDR2 (germline): SQVTM, ANQGSEA. The CDR3 is CSVKGNYGYTF. The CDR3 nucleotides are TGCAGCGTAAAAGGAAACTATGGCTACACCTTC.

The chain links TRBV19 to TRBJ1-1, with TRBD1 as a possible D gene (6 bases). CDR3 length: 15 residues. The ends were cut back, 7 bases at V and 5 bases at J, with 20 bases in the middle. The V gene's germline CDR1 is LNHDA and CDR2 SQIVND (reference sequence). In DNA, the CDR3 is TGTGCCAGTAAAGATTGGCAGGGGAGGGGGACTGAAGCTTTCTTT. Its protein product is CASKDWQGRGTEAFF.

Here the CDR3 reads CASSPGRVPTDTQYF. CDR3 sequence (DNA): TGTGCCAGCAGTCCTGGCAGGGTACCCACAGATACGCAGTATTTT. The chain combines TRBV27 with TRBJ2-3, with D maybe TRBD1 (5 bases). This CDR3 region has 15 residues. CDR1 and CDR2 (germline): MNHEY, SMNVEV (reference sequence). V was shortened by 5 bases and J by 2 bases, with 14 bases between the two germline ends.

CDR3 nucleotides: TGTGCCAGCAGCTTGGGGGCTGGCGGGCAGTACTTC. Translation gives CASSLGAGGQYF. The V and J genes are TRBV7-2 and TRBJ2-7, with a tentative D call TRBD1 (6 bases). Trimming removed 3 bases from V and 9 bases from J, with 12 bases in between. Germline assignment: CDR1 SGHTA and CDR2 FQGNSA. The CDR3 extends over 12 amino acids.

This rearrangement joins TRBV28 to TRBJ1-3, with D possibly TRBD1 on 5 matching bases. The germline CDR1 and CDR2 sequences are MDHEN and SYDVKM. The CDR3 consists of 17 residues. V was trimmed by 2 bases and J by 2 bases, leaving 16 bases between them. The CDR3 nucleotides are TGTGCCAGCAGTTTAACAGGAGTAAAACAAGCTGGAAACACCATATATTTT. Encoded protein: CASSLTGVKQAGNTIYF.

The rearrangement uses TRBV30 and TRBJ2-1; TRBD2 aligns across 7 bases. Germline V gene data show CDR1 as GTSNPN and CDR2 as SVGIG (reference sequence). The junction had 5 bases not matched to a gene; V was cut back by 5 bases and J by 7 bases. The CDR3 spans 12 residues. The CDR3 sequence: CAWGRGKNEQFF. CDR3 DNA: TGTGCCTGGGGGCGGGGGAAGAATGAGCAGTTCTTC.

The rearrangement uses TRBV7-8 and TRBJ2-2, with D tentatively TRBD2 (5 bases). The CDR3 totals 15 residues. Trimming took 4 bases from V and 5 from J, leaving 14 bases between them. Germline V gene data show CDR1 as SGHVS and CDR2 as FQNEAQ. For the CDR3, the DNA is TGTGCCAGCAGCTCATATGGAGGAACGACCGGGGAGCTGTTTTTT. Amino acids: CASSSYGGTTGELFF.

The chain combines TRBV15 with TRBJ1-5; 10 bases agree with TRBD1. With V trimmed by 5 bases and J by 9 bases, 10 bases remained unmatched. The CDR3 sequence is 15 residues long. From germline, CDR1 is LNHNV and CDR2 YYDKDF (reference sequence). CDR3 in DNA: TGTGCCACCAGCCCTCGACAGGGGGCCGGGCCGCCCCAGCATTTT. This translates into CATSPRQGAGPPQHF.

The V call is TRBV11-2, the J call TRBJ2-7; D is possibly TRBD2 (6 bases). Trimming removed 1 base at V and 6 bases at J, with 16 bases between. Germline V lookup: CDR1 SGHAT, CDR2 FQNNGV. The length of the CDR3 is 15 residues. DNA of the CDR3: TGTGCCAGCAGCTTAGTTGGGAGGAGGGGTTCCGAGCAGTACTTC. Amino acids: CASSLVGRRGSEQYF.